This T cell receptor (beta chain) emerged from a study of response to subunit inactivated influenza vaccine. General study findings and limits: Authors suggested each seasonal flu vaccination may recruit only limited numbers of new T cells.

This clonotype was seen many times. Its antigen remains unknown. A single record per CDR3 protein comes from TCRdb applying MiXCR to the RT-PCR reads. Of more than 450,000 distinct CDR3 sequences in the sample, approximately 7.1% were seen once. The CDR3 is 13 residues long. With 7 bases clipped from V and 10 bases from J, the junction kept 10 bases outside the gene matches. The material sequenced was PBMCs from blood, taken 23 months after vaccination. The source is a man aged 50 to 69 who received an inactivated influenza vaccine. J is TRBJ2-5 and V is TRBV12-3 or TRBV12-4, with 9 bases lining up with TRBD2. CDR3 sequence reads: CASTLSTSGRQYF. CDR3 bases: TGTGCCAGCACCCTTTCGACTAGCGGACGCCAGTACTTC.